The 23 T cell receptor beta chains presented below share a single source sample, sequenced in a study of regulatory and conventional T cells in RAG deficiency. Blood CD4+ CD25-high CD127-low regulatory T cells supplied the genomic DNA template. Generated by immunoSEQ multiplex PCR, the TCRdb table keeps only in-frame clones and is missing some. Of tens of thousands of clones listed, 85% to 95% are singletons. The sample also formed part of further work on regulatory T cells. That report notes: Primers: 52 TRBV forward and 13 TRBJ reverse.

Input material: Tregs sorted from blood. These receptors all stem from a human donor in good health.

The genes are TRBV7-2 and TRBJ1-5; no clear D gene. The V and J ends lost 1 base and 2 bases respectively, with 9 bases between them. The germline gives CDR1 SGHTA, CDR2 FQGNSA. CDR3 length: 15 amino acids. DNA for the CDR3: TGTGCCAGCAGCTTAGTTCCTGTTGGCAATCAGCCCCAGCATTTT. Residues: CASSLVPVGNQPQHF.

The rearrangement links TRBV4-2 to TRBJ1-1; D remains unclear. The CDR3 totals 14 residues. Trimming removed 0 bases at V and 1 base at J, with 6 bases between. Per germline, CDR1 LGHNA and CDR2 YNFKEQ. The CDR3 coding sequence is TGTGCCAGCAGCCAAGACGGTGGGAACACTGAAGCTTTCTTT. It specifies CASSQDGGNTEAFF.

V usage is TRBV7-9 and J usage is TRBJ2-1; tentatively, D is TRBD2 (5 bases). This CDR3 has 15 amino acids. Germline V gene data show CDR1 as SEHNR and CDR2 as FQNEAQ (reference sequence). With 5 bases removed from V and 7 bases from J, the gap between germline ends came to 18 bases. CDR3 region: CASSLLVGIQNEQFF. Here the CDR3 DNA reads TGTGCCAGCAGCCTACTAGTTGGGATACAAAATGAGCAGTTCTTC.

V is TRBV14 and J is TRBJ1-2; no clear D. CDR3 length: 13 residues. V was cut by 5 bases and J by 4 bases, with 11 bases left in between. Per germline, CDR1 SGHDN and CDR2 FVKESK. The CDR3, as DNA: TGTGCCAGCAGCGGGTTAGCGGGCTATGGCTACACCTTC. This encodes CASSGLAGYGYTF.

V is TRBV5-1 and J is TRBJ2-7; 7 bases are shared with TRBD2. Germline V gene data show CDR1 as SGHRS and CDR2 as YFSETQ. The CDR3 extends over 13 amino acids. Trimming removed 0 bases from V and 6 bases from J; junction bases left unmatched: 3. CDR3 region: CASSLGAGSEQYF. The CDR3 nucleotides are TGCGCCAGCAGCTTGGGAGCGGGGAGCGAGCAGTACTTC.

The chain links TRBV4-2 to TRBJ1-6; 9 bases fit TRBD1. The germline gives CDR1 LGHNA, CDR2 YNFKEQ. This CDR3 is built from 16 residues. With V trimmed by 4 bases and J by 7 bases, 8 bases remained unmatched. As DNA, the CDR3 is TGTGCCAGCAGCCGAGAAACCGGGACAGGGAATTCACCCCTCCACTTT. This sequence encodes CASSRETGTGNSPLHF.

The gene calls are TRBV5-1 and TRBJ2-1, with D possibly matching TRBD2 (6 bases). The CDR3 contains 16 residues. Germline assignment: CDR1 SGHRS and CDR2 YFSETQ. V lost 3 bases and J lost 8, with 21 bases in between. The CDR3 DNA reads TGCGCCAGCAGCTCAAACGGACGGCGGGGTGTCTATGAGCAGTTCTTC. Translating gives CASSSNGRRGVYEQFF.

This chain uses TRBV5-1 with TRBJ2-3, with 10 bases matching TRBD2. The V gene's germline CDR1 is SGHRS and CDR2 YFSETQ. With 4 bases clipped from V and 1 base from J, the junction kept 6 bases outside the gene matches. The CDR3 contains 16 residues. In DNA, the CDR3 is TGCGCCAGCAGCCCCCTCGGGACTAGCGGCACAGATACGCAGTATTTT. Its protein is CASSPLGTSGTDTQYF.

The rearrangement uses TRBV5-1 and TRBJ1-1; 7 nucleotides agree with TRBD1. From germline, CDR1 is SGHRS and CDR2 YFSETQ. The CDR3 loop spans 17 amino acids. J gave up 1 base and V 2 bases, and 11 bases lay outside the gene matches. The CDR3 reads CASSFWPNRGGNTEAFF. The CDR3 DNA follows: TGCGCCAGCAGCTTCTGGCCCAACAGGGGTGGGAACACTGAAGCTTTCTTT. The full variable domain, completed using reference TRBV5-1 and TRBJ1-1, is KAGVTQTPRYLIKTRGQQVTLSCSPISGHRSVSWYQQTPGQGLQFLFEYFSETQRNKGNFPGRFSGRQFSNSRSEMNVSTLELGDSALYLCASSFWPNRGGNTEAFFGQGTRLTVV.

This clone turned up a few times. This sequence joins TRBV12-5 and TRBJ2-2; 9 nucleotides align to TRBD1. The germline CDR1 and CDR2 sequences are LGHNT and FRNRAP. V was clipped by 5 bases and J by 6 bases; unmatched bases: 10. The CDR3 spans 16 residues. The CDR3 protein is CASGVPRDRVAGELFF. The CDR3 DNA sequence: TGTGCTAGTGGTGTCCCCCGGGACAGGGTTGCCGGGGAGCTGTTTTTT.

V and J are TRBV5-6 and TRBJ1-4, with 7 bases identical to TRBD1. V shed 1 base, J shed 8 bases, and the junction held 11 bases outside the gene matches. Germline V gene lookup returns CDR1 SGHDT and CDR2 YYEEEE. CDR3 length equals 16 residues. Here the CDR3 reads CASSLSKGALGEKLFF. CDR3 coding DNA: TGTGCCAGCAGCTTGTCAAAGGGGGCATTGGGAGAAAAACTGTTTTTT.

The chain is built from TRBV12-5 and TRBJ2-2; no clear D. Trimming took off 7 bases at V and 6 bases at J, with 18 bases between the two ends. Germline V gene data show CDR1 as LGHNT and CDR2 as FRNRAP. This CDR3 has 15 amino acids. CDR3 sequence: CASVEGGVGSGELFF. The CDR3 bases are TGTGCTAGTGTCGAAGGCGGAGTAGGGTCCGGGGAGCTGTTTTTT.

This chain joins TRBV9 and TRBJ2-3; D is unclear. Germline values: CDR1 SGDLS, CDR2 YYNGEE. CDR3 length equals 12 residues. The ends were cut back, 3 bases at V and 4 bases at J, with 6 bases in the middle. This CDR3 is CASSASADTQYF. The CDR3 DNA follows: TGTGCCAGCAGCGCCTCAGCAGATACGCAGTATTTT.

This clone was seen just once. The rearrangement uses TRBV2 and TRBJ2-4; maybe TRBD2 (5 bases). The CDR3 is 14 residues long. V gave up 5 bases and J gave up 1 base, with 9 bases separating them. Germline loops: CDR1 SNHLY, CDR2 FYNNEI. The CDR3 DNA sequence: TGTGCCAGCAGTTCCGGGGTCGCCAAAAACATTCAGTACTTC. Encoded protein: CASSSGVAKNIQYF.

In this sample, this clone turned up once. The chain carries TRBV7-6 and TRBJ1-3, with 8 bases that match TRBD1. The CDR3 totals 16 residues. Unmatched junction bases numbered 6, after V lost 5 bases and J lost 0 bases. Germline V gene lookup returns CDR1 SGHVS and CDR2 FNYEAQ. The CDR3 spells CASSRRTGISGNTIYF. The DNA of the CDR3 is TGTGCCAGCAGCCGAAGGACAGGGATCTCTGGAAACACCATATATTTT.

This rearrangement joins TRBV5-1 to TRBJ1-1; no clear D. The CDR3 consists of 15 residues. Germline-derived CDR1 and CDR2 are SGHRS and YFSETQ. V was cut by 4 bases and J by 3 bases, with 16 bases left in between. The CDR3 DNA follows: TGCGCCAGCAGCCCACACGCGGGCCGGGACACTGAAGCTTTCTTT. Its protein product is CASSPHAGRDTEAFF.

The chain joins TRBV9 to TRBJ1-3; tentatively, D is TRBD1 (5 bases). The CDR3 sequence is 15 residues long. Germline CDR1 is SGDLS and CDR2 is YYNGEE. Deletions cut 0 bases from V and 7 bases from J, with 14 bases between. CDR3 region: CASSVATDPGNTIYF. CDR3 nucleotides: TGTGCCAGCAGCGTAGCTACCGACCCAGGGAACACCATATATTTT.

The J gene is TRBJ2-7, the V gene TRBV9; TRBD1 aligns across 8 bases. Germline loops: CDR1 SGDLS, CDR2 YYNGEE. The V and J ends lost 1 base and 3 bases, in that order; junction bases with no gene match: 6. The CDR3 loop spans 15 amino acids. The DNA of the CDR3 is TGTGCCAGCAGCGTACGCCAGGGGGCAGTCTACGAGCAGTACTTC. Encoded protein: CASSVRQGAVYEQYF.

The rearrangement links TRBV6-6 to TRBJ2-5; D not certain. The J call may not be correct, given that the DNA end is closer to TRBJ2-7. In germline, CDR1 is MNHNY, CDR2 SVGAGI (reference sequence). This CDR3 contains 14 residues. The DNA of the CDR3 is TGTGCCAGCAGTTACTGGACGCCGCCCTACGAGCAGTACTTC. Amino acid sequence: CASSYWTPPYEQYF.

The chain combines TRBV2 with TRBJ1-1; no clear D. The CDR3 is 15 residues long. Deletions cut 7 bases from V and 0 bases from J, with 15 bases between. CDR1 and CDR2 from the germline V gene are SNHLY and FYNNEI. CDR3 residues: CASIKDYIMNTEAFF. CDR3 nucleotide sequence: TGTGCCAGCATCAAGGACTATATTATGAACACTGAAGCTTTCTTT.

The V gene is TRBV7-3, the J gene TRBJ2-1; 7 nucleotides agree with TRBD1. From germline, CDR1 is SGHTA and CDR2 FQGTGA. J was trimmed by 10 bases and V by 3 bases; bases with no gene match: 6. The CDR3 totals 13 residues. CDR3 in amino acids: CASSFRQGREQFF. The CDR3, as DNA: TGTGCCAGCAGCTTCAGACAGGGACGGGAGCAGTTCTTC.

The rearrangement links TRBV27 to TRBJ2-4, with 8 positions matching TRBD1. V gave up 3 bases and J gave up 0 bases; unmatched junction bases: 10. This CDR3 contains 18 residues. Germline V gene sequence: CDR1 MNHEY, CDR2 SMNVEV (reference sequence). The CDR3 here is CASSFESPGQGAKNIQYF. The CDR3 bases are TGTGCCAGCAGTTTTGAGAGTCCCGGACAGGGAGCCAAAAACATTCAGTACTTC.

The gene calls are TRBV6-1 and TRBJ1-1; no firm D call. The CDR3 length is 13 residues. Trimming took off 5 bases at V and 7 bases at J, with 14 bases between the two ends. The V gene's germline CDR1 is MNHNS and CDR2 SASEGT. The CDR3 region is CASSLGLVGEAFF. In DNA, the CDR3 is TGTGCCAGCAGTTTGGGCCTCGTTGGTGAAGCTTTCTTT.